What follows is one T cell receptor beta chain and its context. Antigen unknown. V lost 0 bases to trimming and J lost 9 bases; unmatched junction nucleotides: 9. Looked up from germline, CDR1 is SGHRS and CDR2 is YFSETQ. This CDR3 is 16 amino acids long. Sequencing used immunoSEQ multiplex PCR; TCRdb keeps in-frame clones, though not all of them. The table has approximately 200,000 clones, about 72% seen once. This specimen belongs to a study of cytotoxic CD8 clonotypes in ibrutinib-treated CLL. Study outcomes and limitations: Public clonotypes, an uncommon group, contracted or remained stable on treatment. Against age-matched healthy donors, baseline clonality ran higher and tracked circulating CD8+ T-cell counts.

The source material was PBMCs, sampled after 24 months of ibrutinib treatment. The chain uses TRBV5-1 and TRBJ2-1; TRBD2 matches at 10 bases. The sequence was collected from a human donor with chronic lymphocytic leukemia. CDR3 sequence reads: CASSLALLAGVGEQFF. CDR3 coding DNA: TGCGCCAGCAGCTTGGCTCTCCTAGCGGGAGTGGGTGAGCAGTTCTTC. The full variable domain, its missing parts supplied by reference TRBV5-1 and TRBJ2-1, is KAGVTQTPRYLIKTRGQQVTLSCSPISGHRSVSWYQQTPGQGLQFLFEYFSETQRNKGNFPGRFSGRQFSNSRSEMNVSTLELGDSALYLCASSLALLAGVGEQFFGPGTRLTVL.